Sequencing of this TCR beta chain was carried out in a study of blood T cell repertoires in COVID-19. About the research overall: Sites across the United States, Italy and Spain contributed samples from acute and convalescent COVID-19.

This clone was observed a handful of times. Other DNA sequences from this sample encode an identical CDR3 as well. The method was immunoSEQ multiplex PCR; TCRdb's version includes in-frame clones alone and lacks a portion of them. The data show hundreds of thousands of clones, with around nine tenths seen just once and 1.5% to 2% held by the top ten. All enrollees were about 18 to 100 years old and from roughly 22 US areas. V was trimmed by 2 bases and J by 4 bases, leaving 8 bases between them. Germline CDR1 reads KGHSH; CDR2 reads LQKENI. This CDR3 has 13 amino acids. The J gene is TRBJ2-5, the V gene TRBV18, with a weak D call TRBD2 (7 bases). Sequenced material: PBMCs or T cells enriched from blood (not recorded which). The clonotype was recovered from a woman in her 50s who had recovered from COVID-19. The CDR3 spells CASSPRGGETQYF. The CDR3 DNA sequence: TGTGCCAGCTCACCAAGGGGGGGAGAGACCCAGTACTTC.